These 27 T cell receptor beta chains share one sample of origin, sequenced in a study of monozygotic twins with inflammatory bowel disease. TCRdb reprocessed the 5' RACE reads and stores each CDR3 protein as one record, lacking DNA. Seen in this sample are over 110,000 distinct CDR3 sequences; the ten most common clones hold less than 3%. Source material: blood. The receptors come from a human donor with ulcerative colitis or Crohn's disease, or a healthy co-twin of an affected twin (not recorded which).

V is TRBV5-1 and J is TRBJ2-5. CDR1 and CDR2 (germline): SGHRS, YFSETQ. This CDR3 has 14 amino acids. This CDR3 reads CASSLEQLQETQYF.

V usage is TRBV6-1 and J usage is TRBJ1-2. The CDR3 spans 14 residues. Germline V lookup: CDR1 MNHNS, CDR2 SASEGT. The CDR3 sequence is CASSTGYSLGGYTF.

This chain connects TRBV25-1 to TRBJ2-1; TCRdb gives TRBD2 as the D gene, but with no DNA this cannot be confirmed. The CDR3 is 15 residues long. Germline V lookup: CDR1 MGHDK, CDR2 SYGVNS. The CDR3 sequence: CASSEVDGIYNEQFF.

This chain links TRBV7-2 with TRBJ1-2. There are 15 residues in the CDR3. CDR1 is SGHTA, CDR2 FQGNSA, per germline. The CDR3 here is CASSLLEGSNYGYTF.

V and J are TRBV20-1 and TRBJ1-5; lacking DNA, the TRBD1 call made by TCRdb goes unchecked. The CDR3 runs 15 residues. The germline CDR1 and CDR2 sequences are DFQATT and SNEGSKA (reference sequence). The CDR3 reads CSAREQGLSNQPQHF.

The chain recombines TRBV12-3 or TRBV12-4 with TRBJ1-5. This CDR3 spans 16 amino acids. CDR3 loop: CASSPQGGHSNQPQHF.

The chain joins TRBV4-2 to TRBJ2-7; the D call of TRBD1 rests on TCRdb alone, since no DNA is present to check it. In germline, CDR1 is LGHNA, CDR2 YNFKEQ. The CDR3 runs to 17 residues. CDR3 protein: CASSQDGRDTIGIEQYF.

V gene TRBV12-3 or TRBV12-4 combines with J gene TRBJ2-5; TCRdb reports TRBD1, a call that lacks DNA to check it against. This CDR3 has 15 residues. This chain's CDR3 is CASSLLGVGVETQYF.

The chain joins TRBV7-2 to TRBJ2-7; no DNA is available, so the TRBD1 call from TCRdb remains unchecked. CDR3 length equals 14 residues. Looked up from germline, CDR1 is SGHTA and CDR2 is FQGNSA. The CDR3 region is CASRPGTDSYEQYF.

The V gene is TRBV5-5, the J gene TRBJ2-3. The CDR3 contains 13 residues. Germline V gives CDR1 SGHKS, CDR2 YYEKEE (reference sequence). The CDR3 loop reads CASSWDRRDTQYF.

J is TRBJ1-3 and V is TRBV29-1. From germline, CDR1 is SQVTM and CDR2 ANQGSEA. This CDR3 spans 13 amino acids. CDR3 sequence reads: CSVERATGNTIYF.

The chain joins TRBV3-1 to TRBJ2-7; no DNA is available, so the TRBD1 call from TCRdb remains unchecked. Germline assignment: CDR1 LGHDT and CDR2 YNNKEL (reference sequence). The CDR3 is 16 amino acids. The CDR3 is CASSQGGTGSSYEQYF.

The rearrangement joins TRBV4-2 to TRBJ2-5; the TCRdb D gene call, TRBD1, has no DNA to confirm it. CDR1 and CDR2 from the germline V gene are LGHNA and YNFKEQ. The CDR3 extends over 16 amino acids. CDR3 sequence: CASSQEGRGWEETQYF.

This chain links TRBV29-1 with TRBJ2-7; TCRdb's D call, TRBD1, is unchecked because there is no DNA. The germline V gene has CDR1 SQVTM and CDR2 ANQGSEA. The CDR3 has 11 amino acids. This chain's CDR3 is CSGGTPLEQYF.

This sequence joins TRBV6-4 and TRBJ2-6; absent DNA, TCRdb's TRBD1 call cannot be checked. This CDR3 is built from 14 residues. Per the germline V gene, CDR1 is MRHNA and CDR2 is SNTAGT. The CDR3 sequence is CASSDTGGANVLTF.

The chain recombines TRBV5-1 with TRBJ1-4; TCRdb returns TRBD1, unconfirmable since there is no DNA. The CDR3 has 12 residues. Germline-derived CDR1 and CDR2 are SGHRS and YFSETQ. This chain's CDR3 is CASSFSGGGLFF.

V and J are TRBV20-1 and TRBJ2-5; TCRdb reports TRBD2, a call that lacks DNA to check it against. Germline CDR1 reads DFQATT; CDR2 reads SNEGSKA (reference sequence). The CDR3 length is 13 residues. The CDR3 is CSATTTYQETQYF.

The V gene is TRBV20-1, the J gene TRBJ2-3; without DNA, the TCRdb call of TRBD1 cannot be checked. Germline lookup yields CDR1 DFQATT and CDR2 SNEGSKA (reference sequence). This CDR3 is built from 15 residues. CDR3 sequence: CSASIPQGAIDTQYF.

The chain recombines TRBV19 with TRBJ1-1. The CDR3 runs 16 residues. Per germline, CDR1 LNHDA and CDR2 SQIVND (reference sequence). CDR3 amino acids: CASSIDHLRGSREAFF.

This chain links TRBV5-1 with TRBJ2-1. Germline V gene data show CDR1 as SGHRS and CDR2 as YFSETQ. This CDR3 has 14 amino acids. The chain's CDR3 is CASSSLDLYNEQFF.

The V call is TRBV5-5, the J call TRBJ1-4. The CDR3 runs to 18 residues. CDR1 and CDR2 (germline): SGHKS, YYEKEE (reference sequence). The CDR3: CASSVANLGGQANEKLFF.

This chain's CDR3 is CASSTITDTQYF. The chain uses TRBV7-9 and TRBJ2-3. The germline gives CDR1 SEHNR, CDR2 FQNEAQ (reference sequence). The CDR3 length is 12 residues.

J is TRBJ1-6 and V is TRBV5-5. The CDR3 runs 13 residues. In germline, CDR1 is SGHKS, CDR2 YYEKEE (reference sequence). CDR3 sequence: CASSLGGNSPLHF.

The chain couples TRBV12-3 or TRBV12-4 to TRBJ1-2; as DNA is missing, the TRBD1 call by TCRdb cannot be tested. This CDR3 comprises 17 residues. The CDR3 sequence: CASSFGTVYNLQGGYTF.

This chain links TRBV5-1 with TRBJ1-1; TCRdb's D gene call, TRBD1, goes unchecked for lack of DNA. Looked up from germline, CDR1 is SGHRS and CDR2 is YFSETQ. This CDR3 spans 15 amino acids. CDR3 sequence reads: CASSSQGGGRTEAFF.

This chain joins TRBV20-1 and TRBJ2-7; TCRdb returns TRBD1, unconfirmable since there is no DNA. This CDR3 has 15 amino acids. The germline CDR1 and CDR2 sequences are DFQATT and SNEGSKA (reference sequence). CDR3 amino acids: CSARDLVAPGDEQYF.

The V call is TRBV29-1, the J call TRBJ2-4; TCRdb reports TRBD2, a call that lacks DNA to check it against. The CDR3 covers 13 residues. Germline-derived CDR1 and CDR2 are SQVTM and ANQGSEA. CDR3: CSVDGGDKNIQYF.